This TCR beta chain comes out of a study of beta chain features in type 1 diabetes. The whole isolated RNA underwent reverse transcription, so sequencing captured expressed TCRB transcripts. This table comes from immunoSEQ multiplex PCR, and its TCRdb copy is limited to in-frame clones, with some not included. The table lists under 400,000 clones, around a fifth of them singletons. Markers CD45RO/CCR7/CD25/CD127/CD95/CD27 served to sort CD4+ naive, central memory, regulatory and stem cell-like memory cells. Populations obtained by sorting all exceeded 95% purity. Study-level findings and limits: Shorter TCRB CDR3s, moderately but significantly so, marked every one of the four CD4+ subsets in Type 1 diabetes patients.

This clone was seen once. Its specificity is unknown. The CDR3 loop spans 14 amino acids. V lost 7 bases to trimming and J lost 2 bases; unmatched junction nucleotides: 4. CDR1 is ENHRY, CDR2 SYGVKD, per germline. The chain has TRBV10-3 and TRBJ2-1, with 8 bases matching TRBD2. The sequenced material came from naive CD4+ T cells from blood. This TCR was recovered from a woman under 30 in good health. This CDR3 is CAIKGREAYNEQFF. In DNA form, the CDR3 reads TGTGCCATCAAAGGGCGGGAGGCCTACAATGAGCAGTTCTTC.